A single sample gave rise to the 31 T cell receptor beta chains below, sequenced in a study of T-cell reconstitution after alpha-beta-depleted transplantation in children. A TCRbeta library incorporating unique molecular identifiers was prepared. TCRdb re-called the PCR reads with MiXCR, one entry per CDR3 protein. This table holds hundreds of thousands of distinct CDR3 sequences, around 17% found once. The input for sequencing was PBMCs from the stem cell graft donor, taken from the stem cell graft. These receptors originate from a human donor who donated a stem cell graft to a child with acute lymphoblastic leukemia.

CDR3: CASSTRTGASGNTIYF. The CDR3 coding sequence is TGTGCCAGCAGCACGCGGACAGGGGCCTCTGGAAACACCATATATTTT. This chain connects TRBV7-6 to TRBJ1-3; 9 nucleotides align to TRBD1. The CDR3 has 16 residues. With V trimmed by 5 bases and J by 0 bases, 5 bases remained unmatched. Germline CDR1 is SGHVS and CDR2 is FNYEAQ.

This sequence joins TRBV5-4 and TRBJ1-2; 7 positions match TRBD1. From germline, CDR1 is SGHNT and CDR2 YYREEE (reference sequence). After removal of 2 bases from V and 2 bases from J, the junction contained 12 bases not matched to a gene. CDR3 size: 17 residues. The CDR3 spells CASSFWGQLLLNYGYTF. The CDR3 DNA is TGTGCCAGCAGCTTTTGGGGACAGCTGCTGCTGAACTATGGCTACACCTTC.

The chain combines TRBV12-5 with TRBJ1-5, with TRBD1 as a possible D gene (5 bases). This CDR3 is built from 13 residues. Germline loops: CDR1 LGHNT, CDR2 FRNRAP. The ends were cut back, 5 bases at V and 5 bases at J, with 10 bases in the middle. CDR3 loop: CASGPGGDQPQHF. The CDR3, as DNA: TGTGCTAGTGGTCCGGGAGGGGATCAGCCCCAGCATTTT.

V usage is TRBV4-1 and J usage is TRBJ1-1; D is unclear. CDR1 and CDR2 from the germline V gene are MGHRA and YSYEKL. V lost 0 bases, J lost 0 bases, and 11 bases lay in between. The CDR3 totals 16 residues. As DNA, the CDR3 is TGCGCCAGCAGCCAAGAGGCCAGGTGGGTGAACACTGAAGCTTTCTTT. Its translation: CASSQEARWVNTEAFF.

This chain connects TRBV27 to TRBJ2-2, with D unresolved. Deletions cut 5 bases from V and 5 bases from J, with 15 bases between. The CDR3 runs to 15 residues. Per germline, CDR1 MNHEY and CDR2 SMNVEV (reference sequence). DNA for the CDR3: TGTGCCAGCAGTATCTCTTCAGTGCTTACCGGGGAGCTGTTTTTT. Encoded protein: CASSISSVLTGELFF.

In its sample, this clonotype was seen a few times. This chain connects TRBV12-3 or TRBV12-4 to TRBJ2-1, with TRBD1 matching 7 bases. This CDR3 comprises 17 residues. With V trimmed by 2 bases and J by 2 bases, 9 bases remained unmatched. CDR3: CASSLTTTGDAYNEQFF. CDR3 nucleotides: TGTGCCAGCAGTTTAACAACCACAGGGGATGCCTACAATGAGCAGTTCTTC.

This clonotype was found a few times. This sequence joins TRBV7-9 and TRBJ1-1; maybe TRBD1 (5 bases). The germline V gene has CDR1 SEHNR and CDR2 FQNEAQ (reference sequence). The V and J ends lost 4 bases and 3 bases respectively, with 15 bases between them. The CDR3 spans 15 residues. Here the CDR3 reads CASSWGDRLDTEAFF. DNA of the CDR3: TGTGCCAGCAGCTGGGGGGACCGACTGGACACTGAAGCTTTCTTT.

The genes are TRBV4-1 and TRBJ1-1; D unresolved. V lost 7 bases to trimming and J lost 0 bases, with 12 bases between them. The germline gives CDR1 MGHRA, CDR2 YSYEKL. This CDR3 region has 14 residues. The CDR3: CASTLSQLNTEAFF. In DNA, the CDR3 is TGCGCCAGCACCCTCTCACAGTTGAACACTGAAGCTTTCTTT.

This clonotype was seen at least ten times. J is TRBJ2-7 and V is TRBV20-1, with 7 bases matching TRBD2. The CDR3 length is 13 residues. Germline V gene lookup returns CDR1 DFQATT and CDR2 SNEGSKA (reference sequence). The V gene end was trimmed by 8 bases and the J gene end by 3 bases; junction bases not matched to a gene: 10. The chain's CDR3 is CSTQGLADYEQYF. Here the CDR3 DNA reads TGCAGTACTCAGGGTCTAGCGGACTACGAGCAGTACTTC.

The chain carries TRBV4-1 and TRBJ2-3, with 8 nucleotides matching TRBD2. CDR1 is MGHRA and CDR2 is YSYEKL in the germline V gene. V lost 0 bases to trimming and J lost 0 bases; unmatched junction nucleotides: 8. The CDR3 is 18 amino acids. For the CDR3, the DNA is TGCGCCAGCAGCCAAGACGCCCTTTTAGCGGGAAGCACAGATACGCAGTATTTT. This translates into CASSQDALLAGSTDTQYF.

The chain has TRBV12-3 or TRBV12-4 and TRBJ2-1; tentatively, D is TRBD1 or TRBD2 (5 bases each). This CDR3 has 15 residues. V was shortened by 3 bases and J by 8 bases, with 17 bases between the two germline ends. CDR3 DNA sequence: TGTGCCAGCAGTTTCTCCTCGGGACCCCACGATGAGCAGTTCTTC. As protein: CASSFSSGPHDEQFF.

The chain employs TRBV5-1 and TRBJ2-7, with 8 nucleotides matching TRBD1. Germline V gene lookup returns CDR1 SGHRS and CDR2 YFSETQ. This CDR3 has 20 amino acids. V shed 3 bases, J shed 2 bases, and the junction held 22 bases outside the gene matches. The chain's CDR3 is CASSYILLKPGQVATYEQYF. In DNA, the CDR3 is TGCGCCAGCAGCTATATATTATTAAAACCGGGACAGGTAGCTACCTACGAGCAGTACTTC.

For the CDR3, the DNA is TGCGCCAGCAGCCTAGACAGGGCTATCTATGGCTACACCTTC. Translated: CASSLDRAIYGYTF. This chain connects TRBV5-1 to TRBJ1-2; the match to TRBD1 covers 7 bases. From germline, CDR1 is SGHRS and CDR2 YFSETQ. V gave up 4 bases and J gave up 4 bases; unmatched junction bases: 7. CDR3 length: 14 residues.

This clonotype was recorded a few times. The chain uses TRBV18 and TRBJ2-1, with TRBD1 identical over 7 bases. The V segment lost 3 bases and the J segment 7 bases; nucleotides outside the gene matches: 12. The CDR3 consists of 16 residues. Germline CDR1 KGHSH, CDR2 LQKENI. In nucleotides, the CDR3 is TGTGCCAGCTCACCGTCCTCTCAAGGGGGCGTAAATGAGCAGTTCTTC. This sequence encodes CASSPSSQGGVNEQFF.

This clonotype has more than one count but fewer than ten. This CDR3 reads CASSFRGSQREQYF. The CDR3 DNA reads as TGTGCCAGCAGCTTTCGGGGCTCCCAAAGGGAGCAGTACTTC. The chain combines TRBV7-9 with TRBJ2-7; either TRBD1 or TRBD2 may supply D (5 bases each). Between the trimmed V and J ends, which lost 3 bases and 7 bases, there was a span of 16 bases. Germline loops: CDR1 SEHNR, CDR2 FQNEAQ (reference sequence). The CDR3 covers 14 residues.

On this clonotype: Because the CDR3 is missing its conserved closing phenylalanine or tryptophan, this is likely a read error. The CDR3 protein is CASSLGIPTDTQYL. The CDR3 DNA reads as TGTGCCAGCAGTTTAGGGATACCCACAGATACGCAGTATTTG. This chain joins TRBV12-3 or TRBV12-4 and TRBJ2-3; D gene unclear. The V and J ends lost 1 base and 2 bases respectively, with 7 bases between them. CDR3 length: 14 residues.

The rearrangement uses TRBV7-3 and TRBJ1-1; D remains ambiguous. The germline V gene encodes CDR1 SGHTA and CDR2 FQGTGA. V dropped 5 bases and J dropped 0 bases, with 10 bases sitting between them. The CDR3 has 14 residues. CDR3 nucleotide sequence: TGTGCCAGCAGCCGGGAGGGTATGAACACTGAAGCTTTCTTT. Amino acids: CASSREGMNTEAFF.

The chain employs TRBV4-1 and TRBJ2-1; perhaps D is TRBD1 or TRBD2 (5 bases each). V lost 2 bases and J lost 9, with 17 bases in between. Germline assignment: CDR1 MGHRA and CDR2 YSYEKL. CDR3 length: 15 amino acids. The CDR3, as DNA: TGCGCCAGCAGCCAACTACCGGGACCTCTGCGTGAGCAGTTCTTC. Amino acids: CASSQLPGPLREQFF.

V usage is TRBV10-3 and J usage is TRBJ2-2; tentatively, D is TRBD1 (6 bases). With 4 bases removed from V and 5 bases from J, the gap between germline ends came to 11 bases. This CDR3 has 14 amino acids. The V gene's germline CDR1 is ENHRY and CDR2 SYGVKD. The CDR3 DNA reads as TGTGCCATCAGTGGGCAGGGGAAAACCGGGGAGCTGTTTTTT. Protein sequence: CAISGQGKTGELFF.

V is TRBV6-1 and J is TRBJ2-2; TRBD2 might be the D (5 bases). Germline V gives CDR1 MNHNS, CDR2 SASEGT. This CDR3 is 16 amino acids long. Trimming took 6 bases from V and 6 from J, leaving 20 bases between them. Here the CDR3 DNA reads TGTGCCAGCAGCCAACCCGGGATCCCGGACCCCGGGGAGCTGTTTTTT. This codes for CASSQPGIPDPGELFF.

The J gene is TRBJ2-1, the V gene TRBV4-1, with 15 bases identical to TRBD2. Germline CDR1 reads MGHRA; CDR2 reads YSYEKL. This CDR3 comprises 16 residues. V lost 1 base, J lost 9 bases, and 4 bases stayed unmatched. CDR3 sequence: CASSQVGLAGGGEQFF. The CDR3 coding sequence is TGCGCCAGCAGCCAAGTTGGACTAGCGGGAGGGGGTGAGCAGTTCTTC.

This clonotype was detected ten times or more. The chain employs TRBV5-1 and TRBJ2-2; maybe TRBD2 (6 bases). With 0 bases removed from V and 5 bases from J, the gap between germline ends came to 14 bases. There are 16 residues in the CDR3. In germline, CDR1 is SGHRS, CDR2 YFSETQ. The CDR3 DNA follows: TGCGCCAGCAGCTTGGCCCGCCGCGGAGGGACCGGGGAGCTGTTTTTT. Residues: CASSLARRGGTGELFF.

This clonotype was detected once. The J gene is TRBJ2-7, the V gene TRBV12-3 or TRBV12-4; D might be TRBD1 or TRBD2, each matching 7 bases. Trimming took 8 bases from V and 1 from J, leaving 15 bases between them. The CDR3 contains 14 residues. CDR3 DNA sequence: TGTGCCAGCCGAGGGGGCGGGAGTTCCTACGAGCAGTACTTC. Translated: CASRGGGSSYEQYF.

The chain uses TRBV5-1 and TRBJ2-1, with D perhaps TRBD1 (6 bases). The ends were cut back, 1 base at V and 12 bases at J, with 17 bases in the middle. Looked up from germline, CDR1 is SGHRS and CDR2 is YFSETQ. This CDR3 is 14 amino acids long. In nucleotides, the CDR3 is TGCGCCAGCAGCTTGCAGGGGACCCAGGGCCGGCAGTTCTTC. Encoded protein: CASSLQGTQGRQFF.

The table lists this clonotype with a few counts. The chain recombines TRBV5-1 with TRBJ2-1; possible D gene TRBD2, 5 bases. The CDR3 consists of 14 residues. Per germline, CDR1 SGHRS and CDR2 YFSETQ. The V and J ends lost 0 bases and 12 bases respectively, with 16 bases between them. The CDR3 is CASSLEAEKYRQFF. The CDR3 nucleotides are TGCGCCAGCAGCTTGGAAGCGGAGAAGTACAGGCAGTTCTTC.

The chain employs TRBV29-1 and TRBJ2-1; 8 nucleotides align to TRBD2. V gave up 4 bases and J gave up 5 bases; unmatched junction bases: 4. CDR1 SQVTM and CDR2 ANQGSEA come from the germline V gene. This CDR3 spans 13 amino acids. The CDR3: CSVASGLHNEQFF. CDR3 DNA: TGCAGCGTTGCTAGCGGGCTCCACAATGAGCAGTTCTTC.

The sample holds many counts of this clonotype. The CDR3 protein is CASSDSTGGADTQYF. The DNA of the CDR3 is TGTGCCAGCAGTGACTCGACAGGGGGCGCAGATACGCAGTATTTT. This chain connects TRBV6-4 to TRBJ2-3; 10 bases match TRBD1. After removal of 0 bases from V and 4 bases from J, the junction contained 1 base not matched to a gene. Germline lookup yields CDR1 MRHNA and CDR2 SNTAGT. The CDR3 loop spans 15 amino acids.

V is TRBV27 and J is TRBJ2-4, with unresolved D. This CDR3 has 13 amino acids. CDR1 and CDR2 (germline): MNHEY, SMNVEV (reference sequence). V lost 5 bases and J lost 0, with 5 bases in between. The DNA for the CDR3 is TGTGCCAGCAGTGAGGTAGCCAAAAACATTCAGTACTTC. Translating gives CASSEVAKNIQYF.

This clonotype was seen more than once but under ten times. The gene calls are TRBV12-3 or TRBV12-4 and TRBJ1-6; D is possibly TRBD1 (5 bases). Trimming took 2 bases from V and 7 from J, leaving 9 bases between them. The CDR3 consists of 14 residues. The CDR3 nucleotides read TGTGCCAGCAGTTTACGTGGGGGGAATTCACCCCTCCACTTT. Its protein product is CASSLRGGNSPLHF.

The chain carries TRBV6-5 and TRBJ2-3; D perhaps matches TRBD2 (5 bases). The CDR3 consists of 14 residues. V dropped 2 bases and J dropped 8 bases, with 14 bases sitting between them. CDR1 is MNHEY and CDR2 is SVGAGI in the germline V gene. The CDR3 loop is CASSYQSDWATQYF. The DNA of the CDR3 is TGTGCCAGCAGTTACCAATCGGACTGGGCTACGCAGTATTTT.

This rearrangement joins TRBV6-5 to TRBJ2-2; a possible D gene is TRBD2 (6 bases). The germline V gene encodes CDR1 MNHEY and CDR2 SVGAGI. The V and J ends lost 6 bases and 6 bases respectively, with 14 bases between them. This CDR3 spans 14 amino acids. The CDR3 protein is CASSYGGAAGELFF. DNA for the CDR3: TGTGCCAGCAGCTACGGCGGGGCGGCCGGGGAGCTGTTTTTT.